This TCR beta chain was retrieved from a study of T cells in Graves' hyperthyroidism and ophthalmopathy. Across the whole study: Initial diagnosis, before any treatment, was when peripheral blood was collected. Notes on the study in general: Most clonotypes that expanded in the thyroid above 0.001 also showed up in blood.

Exclusion criteria comprised uncontrolled infection, other autoimmune disease, pregnancy or lactation. This clonotype occurred a few times. Antigen specificity is unknown. The CDR3 runs to 15 residues. Per the germline V gene, CDR1 is MNHNS and CDR2 is SASEGT. V lost 6 bases to trimming and J lost 6 bases, with 20 bases between them. Regions amplified from RNA transcripts were the TCR beta CDR3 regions. HTBI primers were employed in a first-round RT-PCR of the TCR CDR3. TCRdb analysed the multiplex PCR reads with MiXCR anew, one entry per CDR3 protein. The repertoire holds approximately 400,000 distinct CDR3 sequences, with approximately 18% as singletons.

The source material was blood. The gene calls are TRBV6-1 and TRBJ1-2; perhaps TRBD1 as D (6 bases). This clonotype was sampled from a man younger than 35 with Graves' ophthalmopathy. DNA of the CDR3: TGTGCCAGCAGGCAATCCAGGGGAAGTAGTGATGGCTACACCTTC. It is translated as CASRQSRGSSDGYTF.